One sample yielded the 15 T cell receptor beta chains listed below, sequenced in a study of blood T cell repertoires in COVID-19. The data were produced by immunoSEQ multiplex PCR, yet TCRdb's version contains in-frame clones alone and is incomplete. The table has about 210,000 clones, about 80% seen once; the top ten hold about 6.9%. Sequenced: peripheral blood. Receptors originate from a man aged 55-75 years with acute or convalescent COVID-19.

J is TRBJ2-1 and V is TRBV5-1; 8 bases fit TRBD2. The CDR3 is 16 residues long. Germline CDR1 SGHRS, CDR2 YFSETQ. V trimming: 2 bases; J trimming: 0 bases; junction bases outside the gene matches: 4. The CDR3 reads CASSFLAGSSYNEQFF. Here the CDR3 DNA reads TGCGCCAGCAGCTTCTTAGCGGGAAGCTCCTACAATGAGCAGTTCTTC.

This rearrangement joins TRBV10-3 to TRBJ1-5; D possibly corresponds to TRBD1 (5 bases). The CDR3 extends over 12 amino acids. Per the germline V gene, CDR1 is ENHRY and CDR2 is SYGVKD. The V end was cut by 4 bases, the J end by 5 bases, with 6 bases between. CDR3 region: CAISGGDQPQHF. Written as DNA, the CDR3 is TGTGCCATCAGTGGGGGCGATCAGCCCCAGCATTTT.

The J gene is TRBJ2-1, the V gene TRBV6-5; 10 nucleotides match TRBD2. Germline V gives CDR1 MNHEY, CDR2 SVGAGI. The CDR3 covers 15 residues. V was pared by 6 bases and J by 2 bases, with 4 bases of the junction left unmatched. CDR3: CASRGSGGAYNEQFF. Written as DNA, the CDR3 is TGTGCCAGCAGGGGGAGCGGGGGGGCCTACAATGAGCAGTTCTTC.

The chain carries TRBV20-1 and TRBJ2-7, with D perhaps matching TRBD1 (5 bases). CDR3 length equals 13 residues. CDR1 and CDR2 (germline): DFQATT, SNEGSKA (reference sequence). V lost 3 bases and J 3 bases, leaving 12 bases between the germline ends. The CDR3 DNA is TGCAGTGCTAGTGCAGGGTTAGGCTACGAGCAGTACTTC. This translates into CSASAGLGYEQYF.

CDR3 loop: CSATGPLGAFF. DNA of the CDR3: TGCAGTGCGACAGGGCCCCTTGGAGCTTTCTTT. This rearrangement joins TRBV20-1 to TRBJ1-1, with 7 nucleotides matching TRBD1. With 6 bases clipped from V and 10 bases from J, the junction kept 8 bases outside the gene matches. There are 11 residues in the CDR3. Germline CDR1 DFQATT, CDR2 SNEGSKA (reference sequence).

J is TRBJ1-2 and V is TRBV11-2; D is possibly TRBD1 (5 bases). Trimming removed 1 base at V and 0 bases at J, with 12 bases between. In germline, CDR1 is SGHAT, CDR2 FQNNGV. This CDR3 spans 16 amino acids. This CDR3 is CASSLARALANYGYTF. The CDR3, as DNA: TGTGCCAGCAGCTTAGCCAGGGCCCTAGCTAACTATGGCTACACCTTC.

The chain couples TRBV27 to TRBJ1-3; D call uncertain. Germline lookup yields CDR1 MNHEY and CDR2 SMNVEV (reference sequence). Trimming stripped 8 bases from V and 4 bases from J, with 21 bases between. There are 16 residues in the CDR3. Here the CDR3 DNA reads TGTGCCAGCCGCTCCTTGTTCGAGGGAAAAGGAAACACCATATATTTT. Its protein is CASRSLFEGKGNTIYF.

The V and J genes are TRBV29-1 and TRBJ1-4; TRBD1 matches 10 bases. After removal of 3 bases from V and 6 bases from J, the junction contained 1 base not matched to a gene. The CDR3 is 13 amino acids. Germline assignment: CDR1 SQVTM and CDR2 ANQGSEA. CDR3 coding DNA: TGCAGCGTTGACGGACAGGGGGATGAAAAACTGTTTTTT. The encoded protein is CSVDGQGDEKLFF.

The CDR3 reads CSASLGGGTQYF. In nucleotides, the CDR3 is TGCAGCGCCTCCTTGGGAGGGGGTACGCAGTATTTT. The chain links TRBV29-1 to TRBJ2-3; weak D call: TRBD2 (7 bases). CDR3 size: 12 residues. V was pared by 7 bases and J by 8 bases, with 16 bases between. Germline CDR1 SQVTM, CDR2 ANQGSEA.

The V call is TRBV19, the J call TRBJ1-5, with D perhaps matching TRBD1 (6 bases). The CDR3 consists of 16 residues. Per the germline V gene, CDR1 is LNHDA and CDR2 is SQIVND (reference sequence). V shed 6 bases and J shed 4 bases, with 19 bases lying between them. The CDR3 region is CASRPIVGQGNQPQHF. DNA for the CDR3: TGTGCCAGTAGGCCCATAGTGGGCCAGGGGAATCAGCCCCAGCATTTT.

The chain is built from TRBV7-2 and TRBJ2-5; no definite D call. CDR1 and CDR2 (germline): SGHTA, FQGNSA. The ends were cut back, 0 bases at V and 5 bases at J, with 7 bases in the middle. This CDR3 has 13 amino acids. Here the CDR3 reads CASSLALMETQYF. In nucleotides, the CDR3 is TGTGCCAGCAGCTTAGCCCTAATGGAGACCCAGTACTTC. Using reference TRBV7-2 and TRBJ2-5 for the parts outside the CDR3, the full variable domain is GAGVSQSPSNKVTEKGKDVELRCDPISGHTALYWYRQSLGQGLEFLIYFQGNSAPDKSGLPSDRFSAERTGGSVSTLTIQRTQQEDSAVYLCASSLALMETQYFGPGTRLLVL.

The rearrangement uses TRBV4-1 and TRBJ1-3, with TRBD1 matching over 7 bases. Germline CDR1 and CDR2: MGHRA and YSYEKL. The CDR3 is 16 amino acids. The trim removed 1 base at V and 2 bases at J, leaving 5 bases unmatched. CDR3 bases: TGCGCCAGCAGCCAAGCAAGGGGGCTCCCTGGAAACACCATATATTTT. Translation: CASSQARGLPGNTIYF.

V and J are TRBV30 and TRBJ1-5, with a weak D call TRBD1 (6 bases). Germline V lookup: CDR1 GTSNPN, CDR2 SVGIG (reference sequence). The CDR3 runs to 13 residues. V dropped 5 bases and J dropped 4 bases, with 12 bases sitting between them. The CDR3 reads CAWETGENQPQHF. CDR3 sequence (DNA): TGTGCCTGGGAGACAGGAGAGAATCAGCCCCAGCATTTT.

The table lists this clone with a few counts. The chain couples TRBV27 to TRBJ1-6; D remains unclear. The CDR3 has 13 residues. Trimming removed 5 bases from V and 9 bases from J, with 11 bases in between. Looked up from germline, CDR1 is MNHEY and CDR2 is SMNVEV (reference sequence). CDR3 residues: CASSLRSRSPLHF. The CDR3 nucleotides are TGTGCCAGCAGTCTTAGGAGTCGTTCACCCCTCCACTTT.

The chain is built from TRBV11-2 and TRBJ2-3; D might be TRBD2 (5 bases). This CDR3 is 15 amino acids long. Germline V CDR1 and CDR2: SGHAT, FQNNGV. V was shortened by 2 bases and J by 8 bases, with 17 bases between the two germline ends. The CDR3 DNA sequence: TGTGCCAGCAGCTTAAGGGTCACTAGTATAGGTACGCAGTATTTT. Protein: CASSLRVTSIGTQYF.